Here is one T cell receptor beta chain with its context. Its specificity is not known. The CDR3 loop spans 14 amino acids. Germline V gene sequence: CDR1 SGHRS, CDR2 YFSETQ. Trimming took off 4 bases at V and 3 bases at J, with 14 bases between the two ends. This sample is part of a study of PD-L1 blockade in urothelial cancer. Study-wide points: Tumor-associated blood clones were expanded more by durable-benefit patients at 3 weeks.

Sequencing used immunoSEQ multiplex PCR; TCRdb keeps in-frame clones, though not all of them. The table has about 69,000 clones, roughly nine tenths seen once; the top ten hold around 3.4%. The sequencing here drew on PBMCs, taken around atezolizumab (anti-PD-L1) treatment. The chain joins TRBV5-1 to TRBJ2-7; D gene uncertain. The sequence was collected from a man in his 60s with urothelial cancer. The CDR3 DNA reads as TGCGCCAGCAGCCAGGCCTCCACAAGCTACGAGCAGTACTTC. As protein: CASSQASTSYEQYF.